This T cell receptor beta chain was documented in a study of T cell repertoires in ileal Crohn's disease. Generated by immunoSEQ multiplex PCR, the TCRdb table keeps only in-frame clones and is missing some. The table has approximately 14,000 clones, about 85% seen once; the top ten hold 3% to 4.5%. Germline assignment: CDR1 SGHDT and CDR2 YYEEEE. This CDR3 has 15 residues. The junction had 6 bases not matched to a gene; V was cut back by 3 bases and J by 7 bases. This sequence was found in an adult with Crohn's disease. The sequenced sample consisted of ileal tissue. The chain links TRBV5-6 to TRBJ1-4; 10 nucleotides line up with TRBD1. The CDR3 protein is CASSSGTGASEKLFF. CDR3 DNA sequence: TGTGCCAGCAGCTCAGGGACAGGGGCAAGTGAAAAACTGTTTTTT.